The 18 T cell receptor beta chains presented below share a single source sample, sequenced in a study of blood T cell repertoires in COVID-19. Sequenced by immunoSEQ multiplex PCR; TCRdb stores in-frame clones only, minus some. The top ten hold 4.5% to 5.5% of the sample, which has 120,000 to 150,000 clones, roughly 84% seen once. Material: PBMCs or T cells enriched from blood (not recorded which). The receptor source for this set is a man aged 35-49 years with acute COVID-19.

V is TRBV27 and J is TRBJ2-2; 10 bases agree with TRBD2. This CDR3 is 15 amino acids long. Trimming cost V 7 bases and J 2 bases; bases outside gene matches: 4. Per germline, CDR1 MNHEY and CDR2 SMNVEV (reference sequence). The CDR3 here is CASTTSGDNTGELFF. The CDR3 bases are TGTGCCAGCACTACTAGCGGGGACAACACCGGGGAGCTGTTTTTT.

The chain carries TRBV24-1 and TRBJ1-5, with 7 nucleotides matching TRBD1. This CDR3 spans 15 amino acids. CDR1 and CDR2 from the germline V gene are KGHDR and SFDVKD. V lost 5 bases and J lost 6; bases outside the gene matches: 9. The CDR3 nucleotides read TGTGCCACCAGTGGCCCCTCAGGGGGAGGTCAGCCCCAGCATTTT. Amino acid sequence: CATSGPSGGGQPQHF.

The chain is built from TRBV5-1 and TRBJ2-7; 7 positions agree with TRBD1. The CDR3 extends over 16 amino acids. Trimming took 5 bases from V and 0 from J; bases not matched to a gene: 11. Germline CDR1 and CDR2: SGHRS and YFSETQ. The CDR3 sequence is CASSFTGVTHSYEQYF. The CDR3 DNA follows: TGCGCCAGCAGTTTTACAGGGGTGACCCACTCCTACGAGCAGTACTTC.

V is TRBV6-2 or TRBV6-3 and J is TRBJ1-1; D may be TRBD1 (6 bases). The V end lost 0 bases, the J end lost 0 bases, and 17 bases lay between the germline ends. CDR1 is MNHEY and CDR2 is SVGEGT in the germline V gene. The CDR3 covers 18 residues. The CDR3 nucleotides are TGTGCCAGCAGTTACTCGAAGGGCTGGGGGCATATGAACACTGAAGCTTTCTTT. Encoded protein: CASSYSKGWGHMNTEAFF.

The DNA for the CDR3 is TGTGCCAGCAGCAAAAACCCGGGACAGGGGGCCTACGAGCAGTACTTC. This sequence encodes CASSKNPGQGAYEQYF. The chain carries TRBV7-8 and TRBJ2-7; 11 bases agree with TRBD1. CDR3 size: 16 residues. Germline loops: CDR1 SGHVS, CDR2 FQNEAQ. The V segment lost 5 bases and the J segment 2 bases; nucleotides outside the gene matches: 8. Combining the CDR3 with reference TRBV7-8 and TRBJ2-7 gives the whole variable domain GAGVSQSPRYKVAKRGQDVALRCDPISGHVSLFWYQQALGQGPEFLTYFQNEAQLDKSGLPSDRFFAERPEGSVSTLKIQRTQQEDSAVYLCASSKNPGQGAYEQYFGPGTRLTVT.

This chain connects TRBV6-5 to TRBJ2-3, with 8 bases matching TRBD2. Losses at the gene ends were 0 bases for V and 3 bases for J; bases not matched to a gene: 5. This CDR3 is built from 16 residues. Looked up from germline, CDR1 is MNHEY and CDR2 is SVGAGI. In nucleotides, the CDR3 is TGTGCCAGCAGTTACTCGAGCGGGAGAGAGACAGATACGCAGTATTTT. It is translated as CASSYSSGRETDTQYF.

The chain employs TRBV7-6 and TRBJ1-3; D is uncertain. V was trimmed by 1 base and J by 0 bases, leaving 7 bases between them. Germline values: CDR1 SGHVS, CDR2 FNYEAQ. The CDR3 contains 15 residues. DNA of the CDR3: TGTGCCAGCAGCTTAGGAGCTAGCTCTGGAAACACCATATATTTT. It specifies CASSLGASSGNTIYF. Full variable domain (missing parts from reference TRBV7-6 and TRBJ1-3): GAGVSQSPRYKVTKRGQDVALRCDPISGHVSLYWYRQALGQGPEFLTYFNYEAQQDKSGLPNDRFSAERPEGSISTLTIQRTEQRDSAMYRCASSLGASSGNTIYFGEGSWLTVV.

The rearrangement links TRBV21-1 to TRBJ2-1; the D call of TRBD1 is as the table states it, not checked on the DNA. TRBV21-1 is a pseudogene segment. The CDR3 extends over 14 amino acids. In DNA, the CDR3 is TGTGCCAGACGGACAGGGAGAACCTACAATGAGCAGTTCTTC. Protein sequence: CARRTGRTYNEQFF.

This clone was seen just once. The chain is built from TRBV5-8 and TRBJ2-3, with 7 bases that match TRBD2. The junction had 13 bases not matched to a gene; V was cut back by 7 bases and J by 2 bases. Germline V gene sequence: CDR1 SGHTS, CDR2 YDEGEE. There are 16 residues in the CDR3. The DNA of the CDR3 is TGTGCCAGCGGCAAGGGGCGGGGGTTCTTCACAGATACGCAGTATTTT. Residues: CASGKGRGFFTDTQYF.

This chain joins TRBV3-1 (or the pseudogene TRBV3-2) and TRBJ2-6, with TRBD2 identical over 14 bases. The CDR3 has 17 amino acids. V trimming: 4 bases; J trimming: 1 base; junction bases outside the gene matches: 0. The germline V gene has CDR1 LGHDT and CDR2 YNNKEL (reference sequence). CDR3 residues: CASSRLAGGSGANVLTF. The DNA of the CDR3 is TGTGCCAGCAGCCGACTAGCGGGAGGGTCTGGGGCCAACGTCCTGACTTTC.

The V and J genes are TRBV9 and TRBJ2-7; 10 bases map to TRBD1. This CDR3 has 14 amino acids. Germline V lookup: CDR1 SGDLS, CDR2 YYNGEE. V gave up 3 bases and J gave up 5 bases; unmatched junction bases: 5. CDR3 bases: TGTGCCAGCAGCGCCGGGACAGGGGTTGACGAGCAGTACTTC. This sequence encodes CASSAGTGVDEQYF.

The genes are TRBV7-9 and TRBJ2-2; TRBD1 aligns across 8 bases. This CDR3 is 15 amino acids long. Unmatched junction bases numbered 4, after V lost 5 bases and J lost 2 bases. Per the germline V gene, CDR1 is SEHNR and CDR2 is FQNEAQ (reference sequence). The CDR3 protein is CASSKTGVNTGELFF. The CDR3 DNA reads as TGTGCCAGCAGCAAGACAGGGGTAAACACCGGGGAGCTGTTTTTT.

The V and J genes are TRBV15 and TRBJ2-1; 7 bases match TRBD2. J gave up 2 bases and V 0 bases, and 4 bases lay outside the gene matches. The CDR3 is made up of 16 amino acids. Germline CDR1 reads LNHNV; CDR2 reads YYDKDF (reference sequence). CDR3 in DNA: TGTGCCACCAGCAGAGATTCCAGCGGGGCCTACAATGAGCAGTTCTTC. As protein: CATSRDSSGAYNEQFF.

This rearrangement joins TRBV11-2 to TRBJ2-7; D possibly corresponds to TRBD2 (6 bases). CDR1 and CDR2 from the germline V gene are SGHAT and FQNNGV. V lost 5 bases and J 3 bases, leaving 14 bases between the germline ends. This CDR3 has 14 amino acids. Written as DNA, the CDR3 is TGTGCCAGCAGCCTCTCTGGGGGGAACTACGAGCAGTACTTC. Translation gives CASSLSGGNYEQYF.

The chain recombines TRBV24-1 with TRBJ2-1; weak D call: TRBD1 (6 bases). Germline-derived CDR1 and CDR2 are KGHDR and SFDVKD. V lost 4 bases to trimming and J lost 11 bases, with 17 bases between them. This CDR3 is built from 14 residues. The CDR3 DNA reads TGTGCCACCAGTGACCACAGGGACCAGGGGAAGCAGTTCTTC. As protein: CATSDHRDQGKQFF.

The V and J genes are TRBV2 and TRBJ2-2; the match to TRBD1 covers 9 bases. V shed 6 bases and J 5 bases; nucleotides not matched to a gene: 7. This CDR3 has 15 residues. The germline gives CDR1 SNHLY, CDR2 FYNNEI. The CDR3 spells CASSLQGARTGELFF. CDR3 nucleotides: TGTGCCAGCAGCCTACAGGGGGCGAGGACCGGGGAGCTGTTTTTT.

This clone has a single count. The genes are TRBV5-1 and TRBJ2-2; D not certain. V lost 5 bases and J 2 bases, leaving 10 bases between the germline ends. CDR1 is SGHRS, CDR2 YFSETQ, per germline. The CDR3 has 14 residues. CDR3 bases: TGCGCCAGCAGTGGGCAGCAAAACACCGGGGAGCTGTTTTTT. Translating gives CASSGQQNTGELFF.

The J gene is TRBJ2-2, the V gene TRBV4-3; tentatively, D is TRBD2 (6 bases). CDR3 length: 17 amino acids. The germline V gene has CDR1 LGHNA and CDR2 YSLEER. Trimming removed 1 base at V and 7 bases at J, with 19 bases between. CDR3 DNA sequence: TGCGCCAGCAGCCAAGTTGTCGGGAGCGACAATGACGGGGAGCTGTTTTTT. This gives the protein CASSQVVGSDNDGELFF.